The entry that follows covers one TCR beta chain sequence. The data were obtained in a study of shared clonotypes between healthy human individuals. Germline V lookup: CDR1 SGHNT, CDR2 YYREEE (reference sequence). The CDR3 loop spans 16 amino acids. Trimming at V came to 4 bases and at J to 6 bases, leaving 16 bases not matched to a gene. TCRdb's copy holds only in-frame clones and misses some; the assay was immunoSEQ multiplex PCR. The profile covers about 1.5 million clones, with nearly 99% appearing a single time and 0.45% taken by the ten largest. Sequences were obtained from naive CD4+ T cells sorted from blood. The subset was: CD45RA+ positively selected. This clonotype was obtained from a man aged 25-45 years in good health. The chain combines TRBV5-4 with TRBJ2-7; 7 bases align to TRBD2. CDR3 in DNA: TGTGCCAGCAGCCCCGGTGGACGTAGCGGGTATGCCGAGCAGTACTTC. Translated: CASSPGGRSGYAEQYF.